One sample yielded the 29 T cell receptor beta chains listed below, sequenced in a study of T cell responses to AZD1222 COVID-19 vaccine. TCRdb keeps only in-frame clones here, not all; method: immunoSEQ multiplex PCR. In the table there are some 130,000 clones, roughly 84% of which are singletons. This material consisted of peripheral blood, taken on day 0 of AZD1222 vaccination. The receptors derive from an adult in good health.

The chain recombines TRBV5-6 with TRBJ2-7, with 10 bases aligning to TRBD1. The V gene's germline CDR1 is SGHDT and CDR2 YYEEEE. V lost 1 base, J lost 3 bases, and 7 bases stayed unmatched. CDR3 size: 16 residues. The CDR3, as DNA: TGTGCCAGCAGCTTGCCCGGACAGGGGGGTAGCTACGAGCAGTACTTC. As protein: CASSLPGQGGSYEQYF.

The genes are TRBV27 and TRBJ2-3; unclear D gene. Germline loops: CDR1 MNHEY, CDR2 SMNVEV (reference sequence). CDR3 length: 13 amino acids. The germline V and J ends were trimmed by 6 bases and 1 base, with 8 bases remaining between them. The CDR3 DNA sequence: TGTGCCAGCAGGGTGGTGGGCACAGATACGCAGTATTTT. Its translation: CASRVVGTDTQYF.

This clone was picked up one time. This rearrangement joins TRBV4-1 to TRBJ1-1; D uncertain. CDR3 length: 15 residues. Germline assignment: CDR1 MGHRA and CDR2 YSYEKL. Trimming removed 0 bases from V and 6 bases from J, with 14 bases in between. CDR3 in DNA: TGCGCCAGCAGCCAAGATTGGCCTCTATCCTCTGAAGCTTTCTTT. This gives the protein CASSQDWPLSSEAFF.

The chain joins TRBV6-2 or TRBV6-3 to TRBJ1-5, with unresolved D. This CDR3 contains 12 residues. The germline gives CDR1 MNHEY, CDR2 SVGEGT. V gave up 5 bases and J gave up 12 bases, with 14 bases separating them. The CDR3 here is CASSLPRADQHF. For the CDR3, the DNA is TGTGCCAGCAGTCTCCCCCGGGCAGACCAGCATTTT.

The chain recombines TRBV7-3 with TRBJ1-6; D call uncertain. Germline assignment: CDR1 SGHTA and CDR2 FQGTGA. V was trimmed by 3 bases and J by 7 bases, leaving 10 bases between them. The CDR3 length is 14 residues. The CDR3 sequence: CASSFGLLNSPLHF. The CDR3, as DNA: TGTGCCAGCAGCTTCGGACTCCTAAATTCACCCCTCCACTTT.

This chain uses TRBV5-6 with TRBJ2-2; 7 positions agree with TRBD1. After removal of 6 bases from V and 5 bases from J, the junction contained 7 bases not matched to a gene. CDR3 size: 14 residues. Germline lookup yields CDR1 SGHDT and CDR2 YYEEEE. CDR3 protein: CASNRQGWTGELFF. DNA of the CDR3: TGTGCCAGCAACAGACAGGGATGGACCGGGGAGCTGTTTTTT.

The chain combines TRBV9 with TRBJ2-7; possibly TRBD1 or TRBD2 for D (5 bases each). Germline-derived CDR1 and CDR2 are SGDLS and YYNGEE. The germline V and J ends were trimmed by 4 bases and 6 bases, with 20 bases remaining between them. The CDR3 length is 15 residues. The CDR3 DNA is TGTGCCAGCAGCTCGGTTGAGGGGCCCGGAACCGAGCAGTACTTC. Its protein is CASSSVEGPGTEQYF. Full variable domain (missing parts from reference TRBV9 and TRBJ2-7): DSGVTQTPKHLITATGQRVTLRCSPRSGDLSVYWYQQSLDQGLQFLIQYYNGEERAKGNILERFSAQQFPDLHSELNLSSLELGDSALYFCASSSVEGPGTEQYFGPGTRLTVT.

This sequence joins TRBV7-8 and TRBJ2-7, with 8 nucleotides matching TRBD1. Germline trimming cut 3 bases from V and 4 bases from J; bases unmatched to any gene: 14. The germline V gene encodes CDR1 SGHVS and CDR2 FQNEAQ. The CDR3 is 17 residues long. As DNA, the CDR3 is TGTGCCAGCAGCTTCCTGAAGGCGGACAGGGTCTCGTACGAGCAGTACTTC. Protein sequence: CASSFLKADRVSYEQYF.

CDR3 sequence (DNA): TGTGCCAGCTCCTCACGGGGCTTTCCCTACGAGCAGTACTTC. This gives the protein CASSSRGFPYEQYF. The chain recombines TRBV18 with TRBJ2-7; TRBD1 or TRBD2 may be the D gene (5 bases each). Trimming pared 6 bases from V and 2 bases from J, leaving 14 bases between. Germline values: CDR1 KGHSH, CDR2 LQKENI. CDR3 length: 14 residues.

This chain connects TRBV25-1 to TRBJ1-1, with D tentatively TRBD1 (5 bases). Trimming pared 4 bases from V and 4 bases from J, leaving 13 bases between. Per the germline V gene, CDR1 is MGHDK and CDR2 is SYGVNS. CDR3 length: 14 amino acids. CDR3 residues: CASSGGLLGTEAFF. Here the CDR3 DNA reads TGTGCCAGCAGTGGGGGACTACTGGGCACTGAAGCTTTCTTT.

The gene calls are TRBV3-1 (or the pseudogene TRBV3-2) and TRBJ1-1; tentatively, D is TRBD1 (6 bases). The CDR3 totals 14 residues. CDR1 is LGHDT, CDR2 YNNKEL, per germline (reference sequence). Trimming shortened V by 3 bases and J by 5 bases, and 13 bases separated the two germline ends. CDR3 sequence (DNA): TGTGCCAGCAGCCAGGCAGGGGTCGGGACTGAAGCTTTCTTT. This codes for CASSQAGVGTEAFF.

The chain carries TRBV6-5 and TRBJ1-2, with D hard to call. The CDR3 has 13 amino acids. CDR1 is MNHEY and CDR2 is SVGAGI in the germline V gene. Deletions cut 6 bases from V and 3 bases from J, with 11 bases between. The CDR3 DNA follows: TGTGCCAGCAGGCTCACAGTCTACTATGGCTACACCTTC. It yields the protein CASRLTVYYGYTF.

The rearrangement uses TRBV28 and TRBJ2-4; D not resolved. The CDR3 is 14 residues long. Germline V gene data show CDR1 as MDHEN and CDR2 as SYDVKM. V was trimmed by 5 bases and J by 2 bases, leaving 10 bases between them. CDR3 sequence: CASSPAQPKNIQYF. CDR3 nucleotides: TGTGCCAGCAGTCCCGCCCAGCCCAAAAACATTCAGTACTTC.

The chain has TRBV9 and TRBJ1-6, with 7 bases fitting TRBD1. CDR1 SGDLS and CDR2 YYNGEE come from the germline V gene. This CDR3 has 16 amino acids. After removal of 4 bases from V and 0 bases from J, the junction contained 4 bases not matched to a gene. The CDR3 reads CASSKQGPSYNSPLHF. The CDR3 DNA reads as TGTGCCAGCAGCAAACAGGGGCCCTCCTATAATTCACCCCTCCACTTT.

This chain joins TRBV11-3 and TRBJ2-1; 7 positions match TRBD2. CDR1 and CDR2 from the germline V gene are SGHNT and YENEEA. Trimming took 5 bases from V and 9 from J; bases not matched to a gene: 10. The CDR3 loop spans 14 amino acids. In DNA, the CDR3 is TGTGCCAGCAGCCCTCGGGCTAGCGGCGGTGAGCAGTTCTTC. Translating gives CASSPRASGGEQFF.

This chain uses TRBV2 with TRBJ1-1; D ambiguous. The CDR3 has 15 residues. CDR1 is SNHLY, CDR2 FYNNEI, per germline. The V gene lost 6 bases and the J gene lost 1 base, with 15 bases spanning the gap. The CDR3 nucleotides read TGTGCCAGCAGCACCCGGAAGGCGCCGAACACTGAAGCTTTCTTT. Translated, it gives CASSTRKAPNTEAFF.

This sequence joins TRBV29-1 and TRBJ1-1; D perhaps matches TRBD1 (5 bases). The ends were cut back, 6 bases at V and 3 bases at J, with 11 bases in the middle. There are 12 residues in the CDR3. CDR1 is SQVTM, CDR2 ANQGSEA, per germline. The CDR3 nucleotides are TGCAGCGTGTCGACAGTTTACACTGAAGCTTTCTTT. Translating gives CSVSTVYTEAFF.

The chain is built from TRBV13 and TRBJ2-3; D is perhaps TRBD2 (5 bases). Trimming took off 1 base at V and 2 bases at J, with 28 bases between the two ends. CDR1 and CDR2 (germline): PRHDT, FYEKMQ (reference sequence). The CDR3 has 21 amino acids. This CDR3 is CASSLEVFGREVNTHTDTQYF. CDR3 nucleotide sequence: TGTGCCAGCAGCTTAGAAGTCTTCGGCCGGGAAGTCAACACACACACAGATACGCAGTATTTT.

The genes are TRBV30 and TRBJ1-5; TRBD1 is a possible D gene (5 bases). Germline CDR1 reads GTSNPN; CDR2 reads SVGIG (reference sequence). CDR3 size: 13 residues. V lost 2 bases and J 5 bases, leaving 10 bases between the germline ends. The CDR3 protein is CAWSQGTDQPQHF. CDR3 sequence (DNA): TGTGCCTGGAGTCAAGGGACGGATCAGCCCCAGCATTTT. Variable domain in full (rest from reference TRBV30 and TRBJ1-5): SQTIHQWPATLVQPVGSPLSLECTVEGTSNPNLYWYRQAAGRGLQLLFYSVGIGQISSEVPQNLSASRPQDRQFILSSKKLLLSDSGFYLCAWSQGTDQPQHFGDGTRLSIL.

This clone was recorded only once. As DNA, the CDR3 is TGTGCCAGTAGTATTGGGGGGGGGACTAACCAGCCCCAGCATTTT. Encoded protein: CASSIGGGTNQPQHF. The V call is TRBV19, the J call TRBJ1-5; D perhaps matches TRBD1 (5 bases). The CDR3 contains 15 residues. The germline CDR1 and CDR2 sequences are LNHDA and SQIVND (reference sequence). V was shortened by 3 bases and J by 7 bases, with 16 bases between the two germline ends.

Concerning this clone itself: Additional DNA sequences in this sample encode the identical CDR3. The rearrangement links TRBV5-1 to TRBJ2-3; 9 bases map to TRBD2. J was trimmed by 2 bases and V by 4 bases; bases with no gene match: 2. Germline values: CDR1 SGHRS, CDR2 YFSETQ. The CDR3 has 14 amino acids. CDR3 amino acids: CASSLAGFTDTQYF. In nucleotides, the CDR3 is TGCGCCAGCAGCCTAGCGGGGTTCACAGATACGCAGTATTTT.

This clone has a handful of counts. The V call is TRBV9, the J call TRBJ2-3; TRBD1 is a possible D gene (6 bases). V lost 3 bases and J lost 5, with 19 bases in between. This CDR3 contains 16 residues. CDR1 SGDLS and CDR2 YYNGEE come from the germline V gene. The CDR3 protein is CASSGGGQGLGDTQYF. The CDR3 coding sequence is TGTGCCAGCAGCGGAGGGGGTCAGGGCTTAGGAGATACGCAGTATTTT. The whole variable domain, filled in from reference TRBV9 and TRBJ2-3, reads DSGVTQTPKHLITATGQRVTLRCSPRSGDLSVYWYQQSLDQGLQFLIQYYNGEERAKGNILERFSAQQFPDLHSELNLSSLELGDSALYFCASSGGGQGLGDTQYFGPGTRLTVL.

V is TRBV6-5 and J is TRBJ1-1; the D gene is possibly TRBD1 (6 bases). The CDR3 loop spans 14 amino acids. In germline, CDR1 is MNHEY, CDR2 SVGAGI. V gave up 7 bases and J gave up 1 base, with 13 bases separating them. CDR3 DNA sequence: TGTGCCAGCACCCGGGGGCTAACGAACACTGAAGCTTTCTTT. It specifies CASTRGLTNTEAFF.

The gene calls are TRBV7-3 and TRBJ1-1; D is uncertain. The germline V gene has CDR1 SGHTA and CDR2 FQGTGA. The CDR3 totals 15 residues. The V end was cut by 5 bases, the J end by 0 bases, with 13 bases between. CDR3 amino acids: CASSELKNLNTEAFF. As DNA, the CDR3 is TGTGCCAGCAGCGAATTAAAAAATCTGAACACTGAAGCTTTCTTT.

The chain carries TRBV4-1 and TRBJ2-4; D is possibly TRBD1 (6 bases). V lost 3 bases to trimming and J lost 6 bases, with 27 bases between them. The CDR3 length is 19 residues. Germline V CDR1 and CDR2: MGHRA, YSYEKL. In DNA, the CDR3 is TGCGCCAGCAGCCACTCCGACTTGAGACAGGCCACCGAACCAAACATTCAGTACTTC. It yields the protein CASSHSDLRQATEPNIQYF.

This chain connects TRBV29-1 to TRBJ1-1; a possible D gene is TRBD1 (5 bases). There are 10 residues in the CDR3. Trimming stripped 5 bases from V and 8 bases from J, with 9 bases between. Germline V gene sequence: CDR1 SQVTM, CDR2 ANQGSEA. The CDR3 DNA reads as TGCAGCGTTAACAAGGGGGAAGCTTTCTTT. Translated, it gives CSVNKGEAFF.

The CDR3 is CASSVGRDRWSTNEKLFF. The CDR3 DNA reads TGCGCCAGCAGCGTCGGAAGGGACAGATGGTCGACTAATGAAAAACTGTTTTTT. The gene calls are TRBV5-1 and TRBJ1-4; 7 bases are a match to TRBD1. Trimming at V came to 4 bases and at J to 2 bases, leaving 14 bases not matched to a gene. CDR1 SGHRS and CDR2 YFSETQ come from the germline V gene. CDR3 size: 18 residues. The full variable domain, its missing parts supplied by reference TRBV5-1 and TRBJ1-4, is KAGVTQTPRYLIKTRGQQVTLSCSPISGHRSVSWYQQTPGQGLQFLFEYFSETQRNKGNFPGRFSGRQFSNSRSEMNVSTLELGDSALYLCASSVGRDRWSTNEKLFFGSGTQLSVL.

The V call is TRBV29-1, the J call TRBJ2-5; D possibly corresponds to TRBD2 (6 bases). Trimming removed 2 bases from V and 5 bases from J, with 15 bases in between. This CDR3 spans 14 amino acids. Germline V gives CDR1 SQVTM, CDR2 ANQGSEA. The CDR3 here is CSVERTGRRETQYF. In nucleotides, the CDR3 is TGCAGCGTTGAACGAACTGGGAGGAGGGAGACCCAGTACTTC.

This sequence joins TRBV29-1 and TRBJ1-1, with D possibly TRBD1 on 6 matching bases. The germline V gene encodes CDR1 SQVTM and CDR2 ANQGSEA. This CDR3 has 13 residues. Trimming pared 6 bases from V and 3 bases from J, leaving 14 bases between. CDR3 region: CSVAGQLYTEAFF. CDR3 DNA: TGCAGCGTCGCCGGACAGTTATACACTGAAGCTTTCTTT. Full variable domain (missing parts from reference TRBV29-1 and TRBJ1-1): SAVISQKPSRDICQRGTSLTIQCQVDSQVTMMFWYRQQPGQSLTLIATANQGSEATYESGFVIDKFPISRPNLTFSTLTVSNMSPEDSSIYLCSVAGQLYTEAFFGQGTRLTVV.